These 28 T cell receptor beta chains were all obtained from the same sample, sequenced in a study of tumor and adjacent non-tumor tissue in lung cancer. Three rounds of nested PCR, following a modified ARM-PCR protocol, produced the TCRbeta library. TCRdb reanalysed the multiplex PCR reads using MiXCR and keeps one entry per CDR3 protein. The sample includes under 250,000 distinct CDR3 sequences, 71% of them seen just once. RNA was extracted from bulk tissue without any cell sorting. Sequenced input: lung tumor tissue. The receptors stem from a man aged 60-69 years with non-small cell lung cancer.

To note about this clonotype: One end of the junction fails to match germline, which may point to a read error. V usage is TRBV20-1 and J usage is TRBJ1-1; D remains ambiguous. The CDR3 is 13 residues long. Germline V gives CDR1 DFQATT, CDR2 SNEGSKA (reference sequence). CDR3 sequence: CGASYGIGAEAFF. CDR3 in DNA: TGCGGTGCTAGTTACGGGATTGGAGCTGAAGCTTTCTTT.

Written as DNA, the CDR3 is TGTGCCAGCCAACTAGCGGGACTAGCCAAAAACATTCAGTACTTC. Translated: CASQLAGLAKNIQYF. The chain carries TRBV6-2 or TRBV6-3 and TRBJ2-4; 10 positions agree with TRBD2. V shed 8 bases, J shed 0 bases, and the junction held 4 bases outside the gene matches. The length of the CDR3 is 15 residues. Germline loops: CDR1 MNHEY, CDR2 SVGEGT.

To note about this clonotype: One end of the junction fails to match germline, which may point to a read error. This chain links TRBV11-3 with TRBJ2-7; either TRBD1 or TRBD2 may fit D (5 bases each). In germline, CDR1 is SGHNT, CDR2 YENEEA. There are 14 residues in the CDR3. The CDR3 nucleotides are TGTGCCAGCAACCCCCGGGACGAAGCTGGCGAGCGGTACTTC. Amino acid sequence: CASNPRDEAGERYF.

In this sample, this clonotype turned up many times. This rearrangement joins TRBV4-2 to TRBJ2-3; TRBD2 agrees at 7 bases. Germline V gene sequence: CDR1 LGHNA, CDR2 YNFKEQ. The CDR3 length is 17 residues. V lost 4 bases, J lost 5 bases, and 15 bases stayed unmatched. DNA for the CDR3: TGTGCCAGCAGCCCCAATGCGGTCGCCTCGGGGGGAGATACGCAGTATTTT. Its translation: CASSPNAVASGGDTQYF.

With regard to this clonotype: The germline gene is not matched at one end of the junction; a read error may be the cause. This chain connects TRBV5-4 to TRBJ2-6; D is ambiguous. This CDR3 contains 15 residues. Germline lookup yields CDR1 SGHNT and CDR2 YYREEE (reference sequence). Written as DNA, the CDR3 is TGTGACAGCAGAGGTGACTTCCCTGGGGCCAACGTCCTGACTTTC. Its protein is CDSRGDFPGANVLTF.

DNA for the CDR3: TGTGCCAGCATCTCCCTTTCTAACACTGAAGCTTTCTTT. Translating gives CASISLSNTEAFF. The chain couples TRBV11-3 to TRBJ1-1; D unresolved. The CDR3 contains 13 residues. The germline gives CDR1 SGHNT, CDR2 YENEEA. V dropped 7 bases and J dropped 2 bases, with 11 bases sitting between them.

The chain carries TRBV11-2 and TRBJ2-1, with 8 bases fitting TRBD1. The germline CDR1 and CDR2 sequences are SGHAT and FQNNGV. The CDR3 has 15 amino acids. V dropped 2 bases and J dropped 8; count of bases not matched to a gene: 8. The CDR3 reads CASSLTTGAYDEQFF. CDR3 bases: TGTGCCAGCAGCTTAACGACAGGGGCATACGATGAGCAGTTCTTC.

To note about this clonotype: A single base separates this from a much larger clone, so it may be a read error. The chain couples TRBV12-3 or TRBV12-4 to TRBJ1-1, with D possibly TRBD1 on 6 matching bases. This CDR3 spans 15 amino acids. The V end was cut by 10 bases, the J end by 6 bases, with 24 bases between. The CDR3, as DNA: TGTGCCAACACCCCGGGGGGGGCCCTTTCAGCTGAAGCTTTCTTT. This translates into CANTPGGALSAEAFF.

The genes are TRBV6-1 and TRBJ1-5, with D maybe TRBD1 (6 bases). The V end was cut by 10 bases, the J end by 1 base, with 17 bases between. The length of the CDR3 is 15 residues. Germline lookup yields CDR1 MNHNS and CDR2 SASEGT. This CDR3 reads CAINPGTPSNQPQHF. The CDR3, as DNA: TGTGCCATCAACCCTGGGACACCGAGCAATCAGCCCCAGCATTTT.

V gene TRBV28 combines with J gene TRBJ2-4, with 8 bases identical to TRBD1. Germline CDR1 MDHEN, CDR2 SYDVKM. J was trimmed by 1 base and V by 6 bases; bases with no gene match: 8. The CDR3 is made up of 16 amino acids. CDR3 sequence: CASSSGGSVAKNIQYF. The CDR3 coding sequence is TGTGCCAGCAGCTCAGGGGGCAGCGTGGCCAAAAACATTCAGTACTTC.

The chain carries TRBV20-1 and TRBJ1-3; D might be TRBD1 (5 bases). Trimming shortened V by 1 base and J by 1 base, and 17 bases separated the two germline ends. Germline CDR1 DFQATT, CDR2 SNEGSKA (reference sequence). CDR3 size: 17 residues. The CDR3 loop reads CSARGPKTVGSGNTIYF. The DNA of the CDR3 is TGCAGTGCTAGAGGTCCTAAGACAGTCGGATCTGGAAACACCATATATTTT.

About this clonotype itself: A much larger clone differs by one base, so this may be a read error. The chain combines TRBV29-1 with TRBJ2-2; D remains ambiguous. The CDR3 runs 15 residues. V was clipped by 6 bases and J by 6 bases, with 20 bases between them. Germline V CDR1 and CDR2: SQVTM, ANQGSEA. CDR3 in DNA: TGCAGCGTGGCGAGAATCGGGCTTCACTCCGGGGAGCTGTTTTTT. Amino acid sequence: CSVARIGLHSGELFF.

Only one count was recorded for this clonotype. Just one base apart from a much larger clone, this may be a read error. The CDR3 nucleotides read TGTGCCAGCAGCTCGTCGACTAGCGGGGATCTCACTAAGGAGTTCTTC. Protein sequence: CASSSSTSGDLTKEFF. The genes are TRBV7-9 and TRBJ2-1; 11 nucleotides match TRBD2. CDR1 SEHNR and CDR2 FQNEAQ come from the germline V gene (reference sequence). This CDR3 spans 16 amino acids. Unmatched junction bases numbered 16, after V lost 4 bases and J lost 14 bases.

In regard to this clonotype: The junction and the germline gene differ at one end; a read error may be behind it. The V and J genes are TRBV11-2 and TRBJ1-1; D perhaps matches TRBD1 (5 bases). CDR1 and CDR2 (germline): SGHAT, FQNNGV. The CDR3 spans 14 residues. The CDR3, as DNA: TGTGCCAGGAGCTTCGCTCAGGGGAACACTGAAGCTTTCTTT. As protein: CARSFAQGNTEAFF.

V is TRBV6-1 and J is TRBJ2-7; D gene uncertain. Germline V gene lookup returns CDR1 MNHNS and CDR2 SASEGT. This CDR3 region has 14 residues. V was clipped by 10 bases and J by 8 bases, with 24 bases between them. As DNA, the CDR3 is TGTGCCACCGTACTGGGCAGAAGTTCCCGCCAGCAGTACTTC. This sequence encodes CATVLGRSSRQQYF.

Points on this clonotype: The germline gene is not matched at one end of the junction; a read error may be the cause. This chain links TRBV20-1 with TRBJ2-1; tentative D call: TRBD2 (6 bases). The CDR3 is 15 amino acids. Per the germline V gene, CDR1 is DFQATT and CDR2 is SNEGSKA (reference sequence). In DNA form, the CDR3 reads TGCAGTGCTCCACCGGGACTCGAAGGGTACAATGAGAAGTTCTTC. It codes for CSAPPGLEGYNEKFF.

Concerning this clonotype: The CDR3 ends on some other residue instead of the conserved phenylalanine or tryptophan, so this is likely a read error. The rearrangement uses TRBV12-3 or TRBV12-4 and TRBJ2-1, with a possible D match to TRBD1 (6 bases). Trimming pared 2 bases from V and 5 bases from J, leaving 10 bases between. There are 14 residues in the CDR3. The CDR3 here is CASSLMRQDNEQFY. The CDR3 bases are TGTGCCAGCAGTTTAATGAGACAGGACAATGAGCAGTTCTAC.

With regard to this clonotype: Its ends do not fully match the called genes, so a read error is possible. The chain is built from TRBV11-1 and TRBJ2-7; maybe TRBD1 (5 bases). CDR1 SGHAT and CDR2 FQDESV come from the germline V gene (reference sequence). The CDR3 covers 15 residues. The CDR3: CASSLIQGSTCEQYF. The CDR3, as DNA: TGTGCCAGCAGCTTAATCCAGGGTTCAACCTGCGAGCAATACTTC.

This clonotype was seen at least ten times. The chain uses TRBV11-2 and TRBJ2-1; 8 nucleotides match TRBD2. The V and J ends lost 8 bases and 8 bases, in that order; junction bases with no gene match: 8. CDR1 SGHAT and CDR2 FQNNGV come from the germline V gene. This CDR3 contains 13 residues. CDR3 bases: TGTGCCAGCCTTTTAAACGGGGGGGATGAGCAGTTCTTC. It yields the protein CASLLNGGDEQFF. Drawing the rest from reference TRBV11-2 and TRBJ2-1, the complete variable domain is EAGVAQSPRYKIIEKRQSVAFWCNPISGHATLYWYQQILGQGPKLLIQFQNNGVVDDSQLPKDRFSAERLKGVDSTLKIQPAKLEDSAVYLCASLLNGGDEQFFGPGTRLTVL.

A remark on this clonotype: This may arise from a read error, as a much more abundant clone is one base away. This chain uses TRBV6-5 with TRBJ1-1; D not certain. V was pared by 5 bases and J by 5 bases, with 15 bases between. The CDR3 runs 14 residues. The germline V gene encodes CDR1 MNHEY and CDR2 SVGAGI. The CDR3 coding sequence is TGTGCCAGCAGTCGAGGGTATATTGGAACTGAAGCTTTCTTT. Its translation: CASSRGYIGTEAFF.

This clonotype was recorded a few times. Given the absence of the conserved phenylalanine or tryptophan at the CDR3 end, a read error is likely. V and J are TRBV20-1 and TRBJ2-2; D remains unclear. Germline loops: CDR1 DFQATT, CDR2 SNEGSKA (reference sequence). V lost 1 base and J lost 0, with 12 bases in between. The CDR3 is 16 amino acids. CDR3 sequence (DNA): TGCAGTGCTAGAGGGGTCACGACTCCGAACACCGGGGAGCTGTTTTCT. Protein: CSARGVTTPNTGELFS.

Concerning this clonotype itself: A much larger clone is a single base away; this may be a read error. It is likely a read error, because the conserved phenylalanine at the end of the CDR3 is missing. The rearrangement joins TRBV20-1 to TRBJ2-3, with TRBD2 matching over 9 bases. With 6 bases clipped from V and 0 bases from J, the junction kept 13 bases outside the gene matches. CDR3 length: 17 residues. The germline gives CDR1 DFQATT, CDR2 SNEGSKA (reference sequence). The CDR3 bases are TGCAGTGCCCTCCCTCTAGCGCTAGCGGGGAGCACAGATACGCAGTATTTG. Residues: CSALPLALAGSTDTQYL.

For this clonotype: This may come from a read error, since a much larger clone is one base off. The J gene is TRBJ2-5, the V gene TRBV5-6; D is ambiguous. CDR1 is SGHDT and CDR2 is YYEEEE in the germline V gene. Trimming removed 0 bases from V and 2 bases from J, with 8 bases in between. CDR3 length: 14 residues. The CDR3 DNA reads as TGTGCCAGCAGCTTGGTATGGGGACAAGAGACCCAGTACTTC. The encoded protein is CASSLVWGQETQYF.

In regard to this clonotype: It may be a read error: a sequence one base away is much more abundant. The J gene is TRBJ2-3, the V gene TRBV28; D is unresolved. The germline V gene has CDR1 MDHEN and CDR2 SYDVKM. V shed 4 bases and J shed 5 bases, with 16 bases lying between them. This CDR3 region has 15 residues. The CDR3 loop reads CASSSPPSHIDTQYF. The DNA for the CDR3 is TGTGCCAGCAGTTCCCCCCCTTCCCACATAGATACGCAGTATTTT.

Only a few counts were recorded for this clonotype. A read error may account for a junction end that differs from germline. The chain joins TRBV6-1 to TRBJ1-2, with 10 bases aligning to TRBD1. Germline values: CDR1 MNHNS, CDR2 SASEGT. CDR3 size: 13 residues. CDR3 in amino acids: CANISTGGYCYTF. The DNA for the CDR3 is TGTGCCAACATTTCGACAGGGGGCTATTGCTACACCTTC.

Turning to this clonotype: At one end the junction does not follow the germline gene, possibly because of a read error. The CDR3 DNA reads TGCGCCAGCCGGGGACAGCCCACGATGAGCAATCAGTCCCAGCATTTT. It encodes CASRGQPTMSNQSQHF. V gene TRBV10-1 combines with J gene TRBJ1-5, with 7 nucleotides matching TRBD1. Per the germline V gene, CDR1 is WNHNN and CDR2 is SYGVQD (reference sequence). The CDR3 covers 16 residues.

The chain links TRBV4-1 to TRBJ2-1; perhaps TRBD2 as D (6 bases). V dropped 4 bases and J dropped 8 bases, with 18 bases sitting between them. Germline-derived CDR1 and CDR2 are MGHRA and YSYEKL. The CDR3 is 15 residues long. This chain's CDR3 is CASSLAGRRAHEQFF. CDR3 nucleotides: TGCGCCAGCAGCCTGGCGGGCAGGAGGGCCCATGAGCAGTTCTTC.

This clonotype has only one observation. The CDR3 does not close with the conserved phenylalanine or tryptophan, likely indicating a read error. The CDR3: CASSLKMPEPHGRKLFL. CDR3 DNA sequence: TGTGCCAGCAGCTTAAAAATGCCGGAACCCCACGGAAGAAAACTGTTTTTA. The chain joins TRBV11-2 to TRBJ1-4; unclear D gene. CDR3 length: 17 residues. Per germline, CDR1 SGHAT and CDR2 FQNNGV. Trimming took 2 bases from V and 10 from J, leaving 23 bases between them.